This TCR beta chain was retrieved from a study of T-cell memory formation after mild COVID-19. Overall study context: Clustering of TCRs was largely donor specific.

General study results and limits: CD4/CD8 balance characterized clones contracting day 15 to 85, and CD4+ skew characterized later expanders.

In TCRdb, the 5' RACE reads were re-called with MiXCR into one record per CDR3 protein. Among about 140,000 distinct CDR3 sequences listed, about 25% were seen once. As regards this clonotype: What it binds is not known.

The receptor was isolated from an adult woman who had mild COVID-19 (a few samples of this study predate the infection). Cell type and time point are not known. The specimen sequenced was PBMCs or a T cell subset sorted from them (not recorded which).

The CDR3, as DNA: TGCGCCAGCAGCCAAGAACAGGGTGCAGATACGCAGTATTTT. Translated, it gives CASSQEQGADTQYF. The chain links TRBV4-1 to TRBJ2-3, with a possible D match to TRBD1 (6 bases). The V gene lost 0 bases and the J gene lost 4 bases, with 8 bases spanning the gap. This CDR3 contains 14 residues. Germline V CDR1 and CDR2: MGHRA, YSYEKL.